This T cell receptor beta chain is from a study of identical twins. Study-wide points: Twin sharing of out-of-frame TCR alpha was underestimated by models in monozygotic pairs.

This clonotype showed up many times. Its antigen is still unknown. MiXCR, run by TCRdb on the 5' RACE reads, gives a single entry per CDR3 protein. The data show some 300,000 distinct CDR3 sequences, around an eighth seen once. This CDR3 has 13 residues. Germline CDR1 is DFQATT and CDR2 is SNEGSKA (reference sequence). V trimming: 2 bases; J trimming: 3 bases; junction bases outside the gene matches: 4. This sample was also put to use in a study of yellow fever vaccine responses in identical twins.

The chain links TRBV20-1 to TRBJ2-7; 7 bases align to TRBD2. Sequencing was carried out using CD8+ T cells sorted from blood. This clonotype originated in a woman aged 18-29 years in good health. The CDR3 is CSARPGGVYEQYF. Written as DNA, the CDR3 is TGCAGTGCTAGACCGGGAGGAGTCTACGAGCAGTACTTC.